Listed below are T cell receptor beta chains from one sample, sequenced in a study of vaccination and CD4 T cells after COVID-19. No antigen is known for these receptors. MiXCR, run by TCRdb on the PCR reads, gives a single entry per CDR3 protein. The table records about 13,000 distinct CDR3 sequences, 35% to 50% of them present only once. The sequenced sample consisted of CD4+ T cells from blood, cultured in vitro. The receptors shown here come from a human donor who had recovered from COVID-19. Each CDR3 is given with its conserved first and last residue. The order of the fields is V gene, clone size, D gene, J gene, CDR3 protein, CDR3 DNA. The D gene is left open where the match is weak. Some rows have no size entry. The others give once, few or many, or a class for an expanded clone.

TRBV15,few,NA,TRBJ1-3,CATSRDRRSGNTIYF,TGTGCCACCAGCAGAGATCGGCGCTCTGGAAACACCATATATTTT
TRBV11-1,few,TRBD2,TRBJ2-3,CASSDGLAGGSDTQYF,TGTGCCAGCAGCGACGGACTAGCGGGAGGATCAGATACGCAGTATTTT
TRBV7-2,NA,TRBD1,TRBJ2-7,CASSSQGQAPEQYF,TGTGCCAGCAGCTCACAGGGACAGGCTCCCGAGCAGTACTTC
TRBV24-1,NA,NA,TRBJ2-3,CATSESGTRGSGTQYF,TGTGCCACCAGTGAATCCGGGACAAGGGGCTCCGGTACGCAGTATTTT
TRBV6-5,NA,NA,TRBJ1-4,CASSYGDGSNEKLFF,TGTGCCAGCAGTTACGGGGACGGCTCTAATGAAAAACTGTTTTTT
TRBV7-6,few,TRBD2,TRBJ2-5,CASSLSRLAYETQYF,TGTGCCAGCAGCTTATCGCGACTAGCGTATGAGACCCAGTACTTC
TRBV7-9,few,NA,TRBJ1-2,CASSFSGAPSGYTF,TGTGCCAGCAGCTTTAGCGGGGCTCCTTCTGGCTACACCTTC
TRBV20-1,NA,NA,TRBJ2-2,CSAMGRSGAGELFF,TGCAGTGCGATGGGACGGTCGGGGGCCGGGGAGCTGTTTTTT
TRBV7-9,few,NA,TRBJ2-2,CASSLARGVTGELFF,TGTGCCAGCAGCTTAGCGAGGGGGGTCACCGGGGAGCTGTTTTTT
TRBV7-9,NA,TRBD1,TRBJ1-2,CASSPIGTDYGYTF,TGTGCCAGCAGCCCGATCGGGACAGACTATGGCTACACCTTC
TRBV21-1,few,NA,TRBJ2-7,CASSKGQAVGEQYF,TGTGCCAGCAGCAAAGGACAGGCGGTGGGGGAGCAGTACTTC
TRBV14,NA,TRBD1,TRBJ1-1,CASSLRGQYTEAFF,TGTGCCAGCAGCCTCAGGGGGCAATACACTGAAGCTTTCTTT
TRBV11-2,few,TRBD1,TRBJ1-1,CASRPLTGTAPGAFF,TGTGCCAGCAGACCATTGACAGGGACAGCCCCCGGAGCTTTCTTT
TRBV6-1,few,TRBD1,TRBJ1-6,CAGMPGQDHSPLHF,TGTGCCGGTATGCCGGGACAGGATCATTCACCCCTCCACTTT
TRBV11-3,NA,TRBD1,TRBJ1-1,CASSLVGTANTEAFF,TGTGCCAGCAGCTTAGTAGGGACAGCGAACACTGAAGCTTTCTTT
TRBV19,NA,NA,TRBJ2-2,CASSREGGTGELFF,TGTGCCAGTAGTCGAGAGGGGGGAACCGGGGAGCTGTTTTTT
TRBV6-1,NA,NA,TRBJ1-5,CASSEQNSENQPQHF,TGTGCCAGCAGTGAACAAAATTCCGAGAATCAGCCCCAGCATTTT
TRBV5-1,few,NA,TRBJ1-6,CASSLEAGVDSPLHF,TGCGCCAGCAGCTTGGAGGCAGGGGTAGATTCACCCCTCCACTTT
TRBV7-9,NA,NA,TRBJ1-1,CASSLGTQQGEAFF,TGTGCCAGCAGCTTAGGGACTCAACAGGGAGAAGCTTTCTTT
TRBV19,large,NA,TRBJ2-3,CASSLWSSSTDTQYF,TGTGCCAGTAGTTTATGGTCCTCTAGCACAGATACGCAGTATTTT
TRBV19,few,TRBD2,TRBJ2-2,CASTPSGRDGELFF,TGTGCCAGTACCCCGAGCGGGAGAGACGGGGAGCTGTTTTTT
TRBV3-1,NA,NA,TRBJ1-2,CASSLTLFQGRGYTF,TGTGCCAGCAGCCTTACCCTATTTCAAGGGAGAGGCTACACCTTC
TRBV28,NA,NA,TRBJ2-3,CASSQSQGRTDTQYF,TGTGCCAGCAGTCAGAGCCAGGGGCGCACAGATACGCAGTATTTT
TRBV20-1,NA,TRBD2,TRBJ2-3,CSARDPSGSSTDTQYF,TGCAGTGCTAGAGACCCTAGCGGGAGCTCCACAGATACGCAGTATTTT
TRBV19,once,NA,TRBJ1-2,CASTPGFIYGYTF,TGTGCCAGTACCCCCGGCTTTATCTATGGCTACACCTTC
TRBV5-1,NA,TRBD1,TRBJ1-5,CASSLGQGANQPQHF,TGCGCCAGCAGCTTGGGACAGGGGGCTAATCAGCCCCAGCATTTT
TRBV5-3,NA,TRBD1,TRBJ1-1,CASSSGQGGYTEAFF,TGTGCCAGCAGCTCCGGACAGGGTGGGTACACTGAAGCTTTCTTT
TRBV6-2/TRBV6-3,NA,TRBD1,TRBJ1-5,CASRDRDRGSNQPQHF,TGTGCCAGCAGAGACCGGGACAGGGGTAGCAATCAGCCCCAGCATTTT
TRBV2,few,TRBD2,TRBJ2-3,CASSVAGAGDTQYF,TGTGCCAGCAGTGTAGCGGGAGCGGGAGATACGCAGTATTTT
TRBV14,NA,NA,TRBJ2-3,CASSRPGRTDTQYF,TGTGCCAGCAGCCGCCCTGGGAGGACAGATACGCAGTATTTT
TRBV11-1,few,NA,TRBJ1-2,CASSRFGPGAGYTF,TGTGCCAGCAGCCGTTTTGGGCCTGGGGCTGGCTACACCTTC
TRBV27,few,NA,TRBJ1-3,CASSPTLSGRTGNTIYF,TGTGCCAGCAGCCCTACGCTATCGGGGCGGACTGGAAACACCATATATTTT
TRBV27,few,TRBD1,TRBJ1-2,CASSPLGQGRGGYTF,TGTGCCAGCAGTCCCTTGGGACAGGGGCGGGGTGGCTACACCTTC
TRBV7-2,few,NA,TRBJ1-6,CASSLGAAMGSPLHF,TGTGCCAGCAGCTTAGGCGCCGCCATGGGGTCACCCCTCCACTTT
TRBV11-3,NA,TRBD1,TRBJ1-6,CASSLGKGADSPLHF,TGTGCCAGCAGCTTAGGAAAGGGGGCGGATTCACCCCTCCACTTT
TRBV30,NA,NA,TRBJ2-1,CAWSGGPSSYNEQFF,TGTGCCTGGAGTGGGGGCCCGAGCTCCTACAATGAGCAGTTCTTC
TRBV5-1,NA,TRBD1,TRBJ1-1,CASSPDRVGAEAFF,TGCGCCAGCAGCCCTGACAGGGTGGGGGCTGAAGCTTTCTTT
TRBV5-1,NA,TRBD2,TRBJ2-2,CASTTSVNTGELFF,TGCGCCAGCACCACTAGCGTGAACACCGGGGAGCTGTTTTTT
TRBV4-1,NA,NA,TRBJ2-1,CASSRLGTPYNEQFF,TGCGCCAGCAGCCGGCTCGGGACCCCCTACAATGAGCAGTTCTTC
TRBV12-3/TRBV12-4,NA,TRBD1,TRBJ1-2,CASSAQYRGVGYTF,TGTGCCAGCAGTGCCCAATACAGGGGCGTCGGCTACACCTTC
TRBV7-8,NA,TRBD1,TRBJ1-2,CASSAGGGYTF,TGTGCCAGCAGCGCAGGGGGCGGCTACACCTTC
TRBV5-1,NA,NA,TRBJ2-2,CASSIGGIGKGTGELFF,TGCGCCAGCAGCATTGGCGGTATCGGGAAGGGGACCGGGGAGCTGTTTTTT
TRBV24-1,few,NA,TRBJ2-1,CATSDLGINEQFF,TGTGCCACCAGTGACCTAGGGATCAATGAGCAGTTCTTC
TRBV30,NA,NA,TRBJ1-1,CAWTQGGLEAFF,TGTGCCTGGACCCAGGGTGGTCTCGAAGCTTTCTTT
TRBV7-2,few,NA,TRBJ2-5,CASSFSPNRYPRETQYF,TGTGCCAGCAGCTTCAGCCCTAACCGATACCCAAGAGAGACCCAGTACTTC
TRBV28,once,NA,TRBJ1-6,CASSPGDHNSPLHF,TGTGCCAGCAGTCCAGGGGACCATAATTCACCCCTCCACTTT
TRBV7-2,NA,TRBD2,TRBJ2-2,CASSFKSTSSPGELFF,TGTGCCAGCAGCTTCAAATCGACTAGCTCACCCGGGGAGCTGTTTTTT
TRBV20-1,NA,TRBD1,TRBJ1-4,CSAPQGGRGTNEKLFF,TGCAGTGCCCCGCAGGGGGGACGGGGGACTAATGAAAAACTGTTTTTT
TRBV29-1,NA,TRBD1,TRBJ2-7,CSVGPRDRTYEQYF,TGCAGCGTCGGCCCTCGGGACAGGACCTACGAGCAGTACTTC
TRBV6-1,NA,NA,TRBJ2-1,CASSEAPVYEQFF,TGTGCCAGCAGTGAAGCCCCCGTGTATGAGCAGTTCTTC